One TCR beta chain is described in this entry. The same CDR3 also results from other DNA sequences found in this sample. This PCR relied on a set of 60 Vbeta primers and 13 Jbeta primers. Profiled with immunoSEQ multiplex PCR; TCRdb holds only in-frame clones, not every one. This table holds around 190,000 clones, roughly 77% found once. The sample comes from a study of cytomegalovirus exposure and HLA in healthy donors. Germline values: CDR1 SGHTA, CDR2 FQGTGA. The CDR3 has 14 residues. The germline V and J ends were trimmed by 2 bases and 4 bases, with 12 bases remaining between them. The genes are TRBV7-3 and TRBJ2-7, with D uncertain. The sample taken for sequencing was PBMCs. The sequence came from a man aged 35 to 55 in good health and CMV-seropositive. DNA for the CDR3: TGTGCCAGCAGCTTACTGCCAGGTCCGTACGAGCAGTACTTC. This encodes CASSLLPGPYEQYF.